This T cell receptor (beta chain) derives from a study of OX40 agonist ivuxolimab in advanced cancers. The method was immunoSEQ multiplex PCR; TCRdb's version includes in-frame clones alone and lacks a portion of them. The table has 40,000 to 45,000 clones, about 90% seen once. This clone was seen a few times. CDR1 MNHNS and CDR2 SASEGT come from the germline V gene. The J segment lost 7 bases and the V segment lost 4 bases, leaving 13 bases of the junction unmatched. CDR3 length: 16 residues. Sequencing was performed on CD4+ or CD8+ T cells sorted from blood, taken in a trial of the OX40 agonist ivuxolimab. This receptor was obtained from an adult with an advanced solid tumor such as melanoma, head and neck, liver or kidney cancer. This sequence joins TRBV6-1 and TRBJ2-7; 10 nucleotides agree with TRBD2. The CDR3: CASSAGLAPKGGEQYF. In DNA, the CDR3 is TGTGCCAGCAGTGCGGGACTAGCGCCTAAAGGAGGGGAGCAGTACTTC.